This note documents a single TCR beta chain sequence. No cognate antigen has been identified for it. Base qualities were left out, and no much larger clone turns up one base away. The CDR3 regions of human TCRbeta chains were analyzed by immunosequencing. The original methods were these. Repertoire TCRs were matched against a reference library of SARS-CoV-2-specific TCRs generated with the MIRA antigen-specificity platform. Breadth meant the fraction of unique TCRs that were SARS-CoV-2-associated, whereas depth meant the fraction of total T cells that were SARS-CoV-2-associated. Each spike-specific TCR was assigned to its reactive spike region and to a CD4 or CD8 class using the MIRA data. Log10-transformed breadth and depth values were compared by one-way ANOVA with Sidak's multiple comparisons tests. Held by TCRdb, this immuneACCESS table contains in-frame sequences only and omits some clones. Under half of the omission traces to an unresolved V gene where checked; the cause of the rest is unknown. V, J and clone size were drawn from that table, and D and trimming were deduced from the DNA. Counted in this sample were approximately 130,000 clones; roughly 92% of them appeared once. In total, the top ten clones hold more than 0.7% of the sample.

The data belong to a study of T cell responses to AZD1222 COVID-19 vaccine (dated by TCRdb to about 2021). As for the study more broadly: AZD1222 recipients given second doses at about 4 weeks or at about 12 weeks were pooled, since spike-specific TCR depth and breadth were not found to differ between the two schedules. Enrollment into the trials was organized by age into subgroups of 18-55, 56-69 and 70-plus years, and those subgroups contained roughly 150, 30 and 60 TCR-sequenced participants, respectively. A total of 233 trial participants underwent TCR sequencing, of whom about 210 had received two doses of AZD1222 and 26 had received two doses of the MenACWY control vaccine.

The time point label, read with the paper, signifies: baseline before first vaccination. Samples from vaccinated people were obtained from the UK trials COV001 and COV002, which included a single-blind randomized controlled phase 2/3 trial of AZD1222 (ChAdOx1 nCoV-19) in healthy adults. Trial participant PBMC samples were collected at day 0 and day 28 after the second dose for TCRbeta chain sequencing. What the work shows at the level of the full study, not this receptor alone: A significant rise in spike-specific TCR breadth and depth was observed after two AZD1222 doses relative to day 0 and relative to MenACWY recipients. Nearly half of unique spike-specific TCRs reportedly recognized epitopes outside regions mutated in the B.1.351 and B.1.1.7 variants. Conclusions about previously exposed vaccinees were limited because only six AZD1222 recipients were SARS-CoV-2 seropositive at baseline. Because no day 14 peak-response samples were available, repertoires were characterized only after the peak T cell response. The 56-69-year group was small, and its depth increase did not reach significance, likely because of low power. CD4 TCRs associated with the vaccine covered the entire spike protein, and the dominant responses were in regions 160-218 and 743-854. Participants were mostly white British, with more females than males. The authors suggested clonal diversity may have been underestimated.

This TCR was recovered from an adult in good health. Sequenced material: peripheral blood, taken on day 0 of AZD1222 vaccination.

The CDR3 amino acid sequence is: CASSLDRGTSYEQYF. The DNA sequence is given as TGTGCCAGTAGCCTGGACAGGGGCACCTCCTACGAGCAGTACTTC. The rearranged chain carries TRBV19 and TRBJ2-7; 9 bases in the middle match TRBD1. From V the trimming removes 6 bases and from J it removes 0 bases, while the gene matches leave 6 bases of the junction unaccounted for. From a lookup of the germline V gene (reference sequence), CDR1 and CDR2 are LNHDA and SQIVND. The CDR3, from cysteine to phenylalanine, totals 15 residues. The retained sequence is limited to the CDR3, 45 bases, with the frame set at the first base.